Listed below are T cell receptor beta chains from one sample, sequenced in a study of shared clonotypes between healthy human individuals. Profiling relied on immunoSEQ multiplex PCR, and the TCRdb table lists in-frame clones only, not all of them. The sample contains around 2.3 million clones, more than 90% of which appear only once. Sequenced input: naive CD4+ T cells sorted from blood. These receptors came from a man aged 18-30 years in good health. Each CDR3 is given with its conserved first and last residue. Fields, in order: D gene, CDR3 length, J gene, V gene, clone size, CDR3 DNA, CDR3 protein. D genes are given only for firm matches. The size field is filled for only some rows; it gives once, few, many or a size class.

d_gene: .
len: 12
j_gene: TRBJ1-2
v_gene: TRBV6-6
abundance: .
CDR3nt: TGTGCCAGCAGCACGACAGTGGAAGGCTACACCTTC
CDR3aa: CASSTTVEGYTF

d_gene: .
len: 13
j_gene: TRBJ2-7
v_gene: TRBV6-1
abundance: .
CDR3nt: TGTGCCAGCAGTGAATTAGGGCTCCACGAGCAGTACTTC
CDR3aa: CASSELGLHEQYF

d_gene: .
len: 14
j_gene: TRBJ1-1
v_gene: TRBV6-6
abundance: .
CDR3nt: TGTGCCAGCAGTTACTCGACAGTGGGGACTGAAGCTTTCTTT
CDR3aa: CASSYSTVGTEAFF

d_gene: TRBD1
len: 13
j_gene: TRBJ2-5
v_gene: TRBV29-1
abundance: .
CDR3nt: TGCAGCGTTGAGGGACAGGACCCGCAGACCCAGTACTTC
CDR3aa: CSVEGQDPQTQYF

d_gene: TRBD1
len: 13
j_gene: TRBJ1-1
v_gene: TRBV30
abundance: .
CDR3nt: TGTGCCTGGAGTGTACGGACAGGGGGGCTAGCTTTCTTT
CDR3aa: CAWSVRTGGLAFF

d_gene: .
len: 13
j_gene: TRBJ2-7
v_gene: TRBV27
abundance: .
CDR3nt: TGTGCCAGCAGGCTACAGGGTAACTACGAGCAGTACTTC
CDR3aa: CASRLQGNYEQYF

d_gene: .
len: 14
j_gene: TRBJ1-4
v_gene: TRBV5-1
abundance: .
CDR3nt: TGCGCCAGCAGCTTGGATGGAAGAAATGAAAAACTGTTTTTT
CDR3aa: CASSLDGRNEKLFF

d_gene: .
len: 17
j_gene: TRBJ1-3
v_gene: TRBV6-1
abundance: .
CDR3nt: TGTGCCAGCAGTGACCCCCCAGGGTCGAGCTCTGGAAACACCATATATTTT
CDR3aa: CASSDPPGSSSGNTIYF

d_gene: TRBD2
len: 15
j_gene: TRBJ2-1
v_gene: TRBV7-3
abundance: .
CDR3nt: TGTGCCAGCAGCTTAGGCGGGGGGCCTAACAATGAGCAGTTCTTC
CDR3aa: CASSLGGGPNNEQFF

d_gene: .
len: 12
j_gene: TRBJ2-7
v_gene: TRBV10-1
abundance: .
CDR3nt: TGCGCCAGCAGTGACGGATCCTACGAGCAGTACTTC
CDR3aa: CASSDGSYEQYF

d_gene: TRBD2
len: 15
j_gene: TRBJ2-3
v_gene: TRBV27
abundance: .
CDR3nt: TGTGCCAGCAGTCCGCGACTAGCCCTACCAGATACGCAGTATTTT
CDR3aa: CASSPRLALPDTQYF

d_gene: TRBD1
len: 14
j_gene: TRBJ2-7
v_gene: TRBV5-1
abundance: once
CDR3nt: TGCGCCAGCACCGTGACAGGGGTAGGCTACGAGCAGTACTTC
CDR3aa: CASTVTGVGYEQYF

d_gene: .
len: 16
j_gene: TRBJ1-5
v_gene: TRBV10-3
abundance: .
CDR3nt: TGTGCCATCAGTGAGTCTACGACAGGCCTGAATCAGCCCCAGCATTTT
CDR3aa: CAISESTTGLNQPQHF

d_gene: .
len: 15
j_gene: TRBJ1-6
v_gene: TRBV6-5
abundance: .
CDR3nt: TGTGCCAGCAGGTCGGGGAGCTCCTATAATTCACCCCTCCACTTT
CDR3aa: CASRSGSSYNSPLHF

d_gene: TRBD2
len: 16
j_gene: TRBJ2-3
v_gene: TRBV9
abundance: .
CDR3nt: TGTGCCAGCAGCCCCGGACTAGCGGGAGGTTCAGATACGCAGTATTTT
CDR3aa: CASSPGLAGGSDTQYF

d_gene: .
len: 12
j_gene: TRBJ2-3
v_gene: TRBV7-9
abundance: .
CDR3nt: TGTGCCAGCAGCCCTACTGAAGATACGCAGTATTTT
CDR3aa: CASSPTEDTQYF

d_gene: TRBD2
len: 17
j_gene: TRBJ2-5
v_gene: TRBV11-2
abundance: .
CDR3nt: TGTGCCAGCAGCTCCTATAGACTAGCGGGAAACCAAGAGACCCAGTACTTC
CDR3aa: CASSSYRLAGNQETQYF

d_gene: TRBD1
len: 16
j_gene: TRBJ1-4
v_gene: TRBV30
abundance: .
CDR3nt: TGTGCCTGGAGTGTAGGACAGGCTATTACTAATGAAAAACTGTTTTTT
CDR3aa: CAWSVGQAITNEKLFF

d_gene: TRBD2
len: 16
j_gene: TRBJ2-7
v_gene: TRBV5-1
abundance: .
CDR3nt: TGCGCCAGCAGCTTGCGGACTAGCGGGAGGTCGAGTGAGCAGTACTTC
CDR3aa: CASSLRTSGRSSEQYF

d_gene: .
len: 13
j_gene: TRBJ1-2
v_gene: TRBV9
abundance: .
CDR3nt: TGTGCCAGCAGCGTAGCGCCAGGGAGTGGCTACACCTTC
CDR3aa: CASSVAPGSGYTF

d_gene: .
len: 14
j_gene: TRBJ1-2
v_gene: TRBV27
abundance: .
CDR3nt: TGTGCCAGCAGGCGTGGTGGCCAAAACTATGGCTACGCCTTC
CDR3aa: CASRRGGQNYGYAF

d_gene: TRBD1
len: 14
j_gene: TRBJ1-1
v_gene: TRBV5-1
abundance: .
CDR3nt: TGCGCCAGCAGCTTGGGGGACAGGGTTGATGAAGCTTTCTTT
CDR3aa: CASSLGDRVDEAFF

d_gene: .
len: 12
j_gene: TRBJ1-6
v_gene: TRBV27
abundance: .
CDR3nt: TGTGCCAGCAGCCAAGGGGGTTCACCCCTCCACTTT
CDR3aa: CASSQGGSPLHF

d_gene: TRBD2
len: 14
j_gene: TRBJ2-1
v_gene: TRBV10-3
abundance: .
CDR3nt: TGTGCCATCAGAGGCGGGGGGAAGGTAAATGAGCAGTTCTTC
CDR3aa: CAIRGGGKVNEQFF

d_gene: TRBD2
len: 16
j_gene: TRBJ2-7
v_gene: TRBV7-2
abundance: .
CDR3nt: TGTGCCAGCAGCAGGGCTAGCGGGGGTCTCTCCTACGAGCAGTACTTC
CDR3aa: CASSRASGGLSYEQYF

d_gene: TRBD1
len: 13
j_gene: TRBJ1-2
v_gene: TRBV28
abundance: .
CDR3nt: TGTGCCACCAGTCTTCAGGGGGCAGGAGGCTACACCTTC
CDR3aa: CATSLQGAGGYTF